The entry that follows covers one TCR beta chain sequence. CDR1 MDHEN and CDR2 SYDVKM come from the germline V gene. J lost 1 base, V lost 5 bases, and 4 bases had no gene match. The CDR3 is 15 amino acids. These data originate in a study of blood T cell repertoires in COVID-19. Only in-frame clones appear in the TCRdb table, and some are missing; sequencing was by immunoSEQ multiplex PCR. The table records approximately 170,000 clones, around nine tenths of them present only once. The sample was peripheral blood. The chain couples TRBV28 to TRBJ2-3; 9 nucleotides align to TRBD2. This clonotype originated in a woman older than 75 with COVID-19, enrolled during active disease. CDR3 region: CASSPKRGGTDTQYF. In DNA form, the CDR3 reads TGTGCCAGCAGTCCGAAGCGGGGGGGCACAGATACGCAGTATTTT.